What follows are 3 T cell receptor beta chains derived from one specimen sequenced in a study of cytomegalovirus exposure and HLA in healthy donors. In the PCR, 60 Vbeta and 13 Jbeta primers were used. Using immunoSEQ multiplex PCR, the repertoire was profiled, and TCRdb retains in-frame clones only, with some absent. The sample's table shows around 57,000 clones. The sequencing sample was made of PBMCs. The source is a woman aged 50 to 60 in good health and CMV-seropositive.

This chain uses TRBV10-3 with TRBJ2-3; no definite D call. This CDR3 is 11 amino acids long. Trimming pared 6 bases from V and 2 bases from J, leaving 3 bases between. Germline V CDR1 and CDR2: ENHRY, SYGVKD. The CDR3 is CAISSTDTQYF. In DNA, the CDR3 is TGTGCCATCAGCTCCACAGATACGCAGTATTTT.

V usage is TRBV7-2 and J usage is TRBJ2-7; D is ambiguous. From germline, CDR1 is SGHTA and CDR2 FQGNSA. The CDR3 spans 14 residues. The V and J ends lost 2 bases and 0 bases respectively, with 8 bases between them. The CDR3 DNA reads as TGTGCCAGCAGCTTATTTTACAGCTCCTACGAGCAGTACTTC. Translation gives CASSLFYSSYEQYF.

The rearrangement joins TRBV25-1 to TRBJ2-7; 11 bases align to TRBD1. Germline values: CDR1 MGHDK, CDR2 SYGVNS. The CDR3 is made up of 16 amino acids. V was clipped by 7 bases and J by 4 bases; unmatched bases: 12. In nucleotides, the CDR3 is TGTGCCAGCACCCCAATCGGGGGGACAGGGGGATACGAGCAGTACTTC. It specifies CASTPIGGTGGYEQYF.